This T cell receptor beta chain was profiled in a study of CD8+CD57+ T cells in acquired aplastic anemia (dated by TCRdb to 2016 to 2018). Describing the broader study: DNA extracted from sorted CD4+ and CD8+ cells had a mean of about 3.3 ug, with a range of roughly 0.2 to 27.4 ug. CD8+CD57+ expansion was defined as frequency above the mean frequency observed in healthy subjects.

Results and caveats for the whole study, not just this receptor: Patients and healthy controls showed no significant difference in CD8+ Simpson's diversity (P=0.060). Around 30 CD8+ CDR3 sequences were shared between patients and controls but appeared highly expressed in patients and within their immunodominant clones.

A note on this clonotype: Its target antigen remains unknown. The sample holds no much larger clone one base away, and base qualities are not on file.

Flow cytometry had shown CD8+CD57+ cell expansion in the patients selected for sequencing. All patients had severe acquired aplastic anemia diagnosed by International Study of Aplastic Anemia and Agranulocytosis and Camitta criteria. No therapy had been received by the patients at the time of blood sampling. In the study, sorted CD4+ and CD8+ blood T cells from patients with severe aplastic anemia and from healthy subjects underwent deep sequencing of TCR repertoires. Patients were enrolled under clinicaltrials.gov protocols 00001620, 01623167, 00001397, 00071045, 00081523 and 00961064 in the USA. Ficoll-Paque density gradient centrifugation was used to isolate peripheral blood mononuclear cells. Before DNA extraction, CD4+ and CD8+ T cells were sorted with FACS or magnetic beads. Profiling of TCR beta VDJ combinations and CDR3 sequences used genomic DNA as the template. An Illumina HiSeq 2000 was used for TCR repertoire sequencing. In the original analysis: Repertoires were assessed using TRBV/TRBJ rearrangement plots, CDR3 size and DJ length profiles, and Simpson's diversity index. The most abundant DNA sequence in the deep sequencing data was taken as the immunodominant clone. CDR3 amino acid sequences were screened for sharing across subjects and were compared with published repertoires and the VDJdb database. TCRdb's own reprocessing of the public reads used fastp at Q25 and MiXCR and kept productive beta chains. Rows with one shared CDR3 protein collapse into an entry with the most common genes and DNA. These V and J calls are TCRdb output, not the study's own analysis. Here the sample has about 180,000 distinct CDR3 sequences; around 50% occur a single time. The ten largest make up 10% to 15% of the sample.

The germline V gene encodes CDR1 SGHTA and CDR2 FQGNSA. The CDR3 contains 16 residues, cysteine and phenylalanine counted. Solely the CDR3 DNA is kept, with 48 bases framed from the first base. The sequence came from a human donor with aplastic anemia. Sequencing was carried out using sorted CD4+, CD8+, or CD8+CD57+ T cells (not recorded which) from PBMCs. The rearranged chain carries TRBV7-2 and TRBJ2-5, with 9 junctional bases fitting TRBD2. The end of the DNA aligns better with TRBJ2-7, so the J call may be wrong. The DNA sequence is given as TGTGCCAGCAGCTTAACGGCGGGAGGGGTCTTCTACGAGCAGTACTTC. The translation is CASSLTAGGVFYEQYF.